This TCR beta chain was profiled in a study of OX40 agonist ivuxolimab in advanced cancers. Assay: immunoSEQ multiplex PCR; the TCRdb copy retains only in-frame clones and omits some. Of just over 35,000 clones in the sample, approximately 80% are singletons; the top ten hold under 25%. Study observations and caveats: Individuals who were partial responders at 0.1-3.0 mg/kg had clonal expansion that ranked among the lowest.

Details on this clone: What it recognizes is unknown.

Sequencing was performed on CD4+ or CD8+ T cells sorted from blood, taken in a trial of the OX40 agonist ivuxolimab. The sequence derives from an adult with an advanced solid tumor such as melanoma, head and neck, liver or kidney cancer.

DNA for the CDR3: TGCGCCAGCGAACAGGGAGTGAACACTGAAGCTTTCTTT. This codes for CASEQGVNTEAFF. The rearrangement links TRBV4-1 to TRBJ1-1; maybe TRBD1 (6 bases). The CDR3 contains 13 residues. V was pared by 8 bases and J by 0 bases, with 10 bases between. The germline CDR1 and CDR2 sequences are MGHRA and YSYEKL.